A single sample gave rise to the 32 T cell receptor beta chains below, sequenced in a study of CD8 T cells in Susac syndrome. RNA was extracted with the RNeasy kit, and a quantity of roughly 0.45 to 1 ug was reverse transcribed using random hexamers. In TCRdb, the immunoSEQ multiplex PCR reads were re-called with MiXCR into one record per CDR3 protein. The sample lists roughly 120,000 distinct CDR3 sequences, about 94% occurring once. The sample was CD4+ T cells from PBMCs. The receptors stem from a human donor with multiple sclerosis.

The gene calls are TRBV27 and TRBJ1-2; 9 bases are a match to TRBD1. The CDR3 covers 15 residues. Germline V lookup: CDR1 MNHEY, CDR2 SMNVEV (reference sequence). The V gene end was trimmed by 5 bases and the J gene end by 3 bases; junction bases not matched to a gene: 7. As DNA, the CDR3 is TGTGCCAGCAGTCCACGGGACAGGGTTTACTATGGCTACACCTTC. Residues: CASSPRDRVYYGYTF.

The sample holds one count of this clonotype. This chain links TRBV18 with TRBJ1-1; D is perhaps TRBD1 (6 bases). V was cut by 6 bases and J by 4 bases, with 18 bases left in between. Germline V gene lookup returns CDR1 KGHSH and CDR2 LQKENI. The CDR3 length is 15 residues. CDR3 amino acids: CASSFNRVEGTEAFF. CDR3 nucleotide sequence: TGTGCCAGCTCGTTTAACAGGGTTGAGGGCACTGAAGCTTTCTTT. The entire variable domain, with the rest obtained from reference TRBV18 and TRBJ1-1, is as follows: NAGVMQNPRHLVRRRGQEARLRCSPMKGHSHVYWYRQLPEEGLKFMVYLQKENIIDESGMPKERFSAEFPKEGPSILRIQQVVRGDSAAYFCASSFNRVEGTEAFFGQGTRLTVV.

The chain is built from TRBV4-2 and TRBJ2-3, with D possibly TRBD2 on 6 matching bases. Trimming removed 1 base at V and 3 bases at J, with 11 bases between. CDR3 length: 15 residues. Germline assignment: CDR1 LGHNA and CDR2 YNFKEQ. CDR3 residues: CASSQAGTSTDTQYF. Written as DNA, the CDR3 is TGTGCCAGCAGCCAAGCCGGGACTTCTACAGATACGCAGTATTTT.

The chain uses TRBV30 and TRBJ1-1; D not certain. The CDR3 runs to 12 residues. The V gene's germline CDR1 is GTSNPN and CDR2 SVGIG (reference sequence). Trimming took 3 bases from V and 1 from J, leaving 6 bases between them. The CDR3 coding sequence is TGTGCCTGGAGCCGGAGGAACACTGAAGCTTTCTTT. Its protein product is CAWSRRNTEAFF.

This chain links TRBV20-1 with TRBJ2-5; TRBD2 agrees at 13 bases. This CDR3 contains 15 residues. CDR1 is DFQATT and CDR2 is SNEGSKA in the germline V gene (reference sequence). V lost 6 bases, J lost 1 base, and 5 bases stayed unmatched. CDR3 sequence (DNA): TGCAGTGCGATACTAGCGGGGGGGATCCAAGAGACCCAGTACTTC. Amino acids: CSAILAGGIQETQYF.

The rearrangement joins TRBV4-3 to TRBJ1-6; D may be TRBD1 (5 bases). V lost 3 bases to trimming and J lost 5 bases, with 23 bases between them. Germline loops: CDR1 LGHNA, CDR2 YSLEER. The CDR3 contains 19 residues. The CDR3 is CASSQGQVGGSGNNSPLHF. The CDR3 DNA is TGCGCCAGCAGCCAGGGGCAAGTCGGTGGATCGGGAAATAATTCACCCCTCCACTTT.

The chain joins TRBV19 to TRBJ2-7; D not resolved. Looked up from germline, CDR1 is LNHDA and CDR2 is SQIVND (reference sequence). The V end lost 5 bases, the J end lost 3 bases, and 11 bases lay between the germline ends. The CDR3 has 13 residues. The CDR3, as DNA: TGTGCCAGTAGTTTACGGACGGACTACGAGCAGTACTTC. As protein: CASSLRTDYEQYF.

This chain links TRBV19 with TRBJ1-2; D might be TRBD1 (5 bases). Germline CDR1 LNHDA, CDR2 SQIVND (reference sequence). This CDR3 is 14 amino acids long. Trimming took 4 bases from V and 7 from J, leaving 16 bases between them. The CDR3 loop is CASSSAQAIGGYTF. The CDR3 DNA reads TGTGCCAGTAGTAGTGCACAGGCTATCGGTGGCTACACCTTC.

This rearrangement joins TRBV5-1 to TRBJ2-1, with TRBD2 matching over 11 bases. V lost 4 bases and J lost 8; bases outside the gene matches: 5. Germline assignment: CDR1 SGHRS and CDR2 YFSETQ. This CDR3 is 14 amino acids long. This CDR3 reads CASSPTSGRDEQFF. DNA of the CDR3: TGCGCCAGCAGCCCTACTAGCGGGAGAGATGAGCAGTTCTTC.

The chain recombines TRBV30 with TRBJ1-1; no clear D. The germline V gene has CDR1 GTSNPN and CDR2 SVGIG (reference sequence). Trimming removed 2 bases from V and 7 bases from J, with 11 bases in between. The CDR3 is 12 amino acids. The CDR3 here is CAWSPSVGEAFF. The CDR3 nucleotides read TGTGCCTGGAGTCCTTCGGTGGGTGAAGCTTTCTTT.

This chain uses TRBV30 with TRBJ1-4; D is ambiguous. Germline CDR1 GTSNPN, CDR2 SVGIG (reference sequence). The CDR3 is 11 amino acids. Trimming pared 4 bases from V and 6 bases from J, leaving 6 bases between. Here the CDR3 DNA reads TGTGCCTGGAAACTATATGAAAAACTGTTTTTT. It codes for CAWKLYEKLFF. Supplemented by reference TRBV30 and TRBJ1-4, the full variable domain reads SQTIHQWPATLVQPVGSPLSLECTVEGTSNPNLYWYRQAAGRGLQLLFYSVGIGQISSEVPQNLSASRPQDRQFILSSKKLLLSDSGFYLCAWKLYEKLFFGSGTQLSVL.

The CDR3 region is CASSSGWASKQYF. The CDR3 DNA follows: TGTGCCAGTTCGTCGGGATGGGCATCGAAGCAGTACTTC. The J gene is TRBJ2-7, the V gene TRBV14; possibly TRBD2 for D (5 bases). The germline V gene has CDR1 SGHDN and CDR2 FVKESK. CDR3 length: 13 residues. V was cut by 9 bases and J by 8 bases, with 20 bases left in between.

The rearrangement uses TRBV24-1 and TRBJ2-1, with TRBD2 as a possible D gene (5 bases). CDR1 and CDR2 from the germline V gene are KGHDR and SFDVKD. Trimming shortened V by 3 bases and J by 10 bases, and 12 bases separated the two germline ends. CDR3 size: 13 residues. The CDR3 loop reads CATSDQHGVEQFF. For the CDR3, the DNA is TGTGCCACCAGTGATCAGCACGGGGTGGAGCAGTTCTTC.

CDR3 residues: CASSSLAGGPGELFF. DNA of the CDR3: TGTGCCAGCAGTTCACTAGCGGGAGGGCCCGGGGAGCTGTTTTTT. V gene TRBV28 combines with J gene TRBJ2-2; TRBD2 matches 13 bases. Germline lookup yields CDR1 MDHEN and CDR2 SYDVKM. Losses at the gene ends were 4 bases for V and 6 bases for J; bases not matched to a gene: 2. The length of the CDR3 is 15 residues.

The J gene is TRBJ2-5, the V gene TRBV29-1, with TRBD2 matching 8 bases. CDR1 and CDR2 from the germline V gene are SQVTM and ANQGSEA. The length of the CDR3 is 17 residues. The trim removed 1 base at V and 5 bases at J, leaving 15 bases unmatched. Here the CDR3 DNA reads TGCAGCGTTGAAGGAGGTCCAGCGGGGGACCTATTGGAGACCCAGTACTTC. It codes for CSVEGGPAGDLLETQYF.

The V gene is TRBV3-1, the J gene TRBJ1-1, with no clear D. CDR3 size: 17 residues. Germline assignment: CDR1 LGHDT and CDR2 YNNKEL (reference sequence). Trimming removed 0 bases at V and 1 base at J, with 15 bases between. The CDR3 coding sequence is TGTGCCAGCAGCCAAGAGAAAGGCAGACCTGGGAACACTGAAGCTTTCTTT. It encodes CASSQEKGRPGNTEAFF. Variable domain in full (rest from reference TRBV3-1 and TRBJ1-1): DTAVSQTPKYLVTQMGNDKSIKCEQNLGHDTMYWYKQDSKKFLKIMFSYNNKELIINETVPNRFSPKSPDKAHLNLHINSLELGDSAVYFCASSQEKGRPGNTEAFFGQGTRLTVV.

CDR3 loop: CASSPGTGSGFSYGYTF. The CDR3 nucleotides are TGCGCCAGCAGCCCCGGGACAGGTTCGGGGTTTTCCTATGGCTACACCTTC. The chain links TRBV5-1 to TRBJ1-2; 8 bases are a match to TRBD1. CDR1 is SGHRS and CDR2 is YFSETQ in the germline V gene. V gave up 4 bases and J gave up 4 bases; unmatched junction bases: 15. CDR3 length equals 17 residues. The full variable domain, its missing parts supplied by reference TRBV5-1 and TRBJ1-2, is KAGVTQTPRYLIKTRGQQVTLSCSPISGHRSVSWYQQTPGQGLQFLFEYFSETQRNKGNFPGRFSGRQFSNSRSEMNVSTLELGDSALYLCASSPGTGSGFSYGYTFGSGTRLTVV.

The DNA for the CDR3 is TGCGCCAGCAGCCAAGATTGGGAGGTGGGTTATGGCTACACCTTC. This sequence encodes CASSQDWEVGYGYTF. The chain couples TRBV4-3 to TRBJ1-2; D is ambiguous. The germline CDR1 and CDR2 sequences are LGHNA and YSLEER. Trimming removed 0 bases from V and 5 bases from J, with 13 bases in between. The CDR3 sequence is 15 residues long.

The CDR3 DNA reads TGTGCCAGCAGCGAGACCCATCCGGGACAGGGGGTATATGGCTACACCTTC. As protein: CASSETHPGQGVYGYTF. This sequence joins TRBV2 and TRBJ1-2; 11 bases align to TRBD1. After removal of 6 bases from V and 5 bases from J, the junction contained 14 bases not matched to a gene. The CDR3 runs to 17 residues. The germline gives CDR1 SNHLY, CDR2 FYNNEI.

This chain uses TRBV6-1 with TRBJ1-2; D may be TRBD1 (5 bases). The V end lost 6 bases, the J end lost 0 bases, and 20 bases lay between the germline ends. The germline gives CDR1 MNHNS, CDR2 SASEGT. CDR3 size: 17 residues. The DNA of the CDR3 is TGTGCCAGCAGGGACGGGACGGATTCTCGAGCTAACTATGGCTACACCTTC. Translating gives CASRDGTDSRANYGYTF.

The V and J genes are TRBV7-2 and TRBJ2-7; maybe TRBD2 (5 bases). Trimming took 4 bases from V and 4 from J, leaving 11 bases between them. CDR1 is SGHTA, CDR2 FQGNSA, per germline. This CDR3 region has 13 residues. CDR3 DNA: TGTGCCAGCAGCTCCCGCCGAGGGTACGAGCAGTACTTC. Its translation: CASSSRRGYEQYF. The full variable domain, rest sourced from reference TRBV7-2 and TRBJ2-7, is GAGVSQSPSNKVTEKGKDVELRCDPISGHTALYWYRQSLGQGLEFLIYFQGNSAPDKSGLPSDRFSAERTGGSVSTLTIQRTQQEDSAVYLCASSSRRGYEQYFGPGTRLTVT.

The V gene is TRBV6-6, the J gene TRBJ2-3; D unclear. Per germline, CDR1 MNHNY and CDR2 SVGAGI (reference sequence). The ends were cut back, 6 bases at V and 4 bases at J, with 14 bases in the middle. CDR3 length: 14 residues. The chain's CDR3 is CASREGLPPDTQYF. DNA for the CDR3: TGTGCCAGCAGGGAAGGGTTACCCCCAGATACGCAGTATTTT.

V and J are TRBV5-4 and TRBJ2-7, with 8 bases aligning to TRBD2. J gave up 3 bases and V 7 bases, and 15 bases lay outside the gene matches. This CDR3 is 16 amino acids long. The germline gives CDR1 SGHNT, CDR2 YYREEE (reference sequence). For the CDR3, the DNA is TGTGCCAGCGGCTACGGGGCGGGAGGCGGAGGCTACGAGCAGTACTTC. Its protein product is CASGYGAGGGGYEQYF.

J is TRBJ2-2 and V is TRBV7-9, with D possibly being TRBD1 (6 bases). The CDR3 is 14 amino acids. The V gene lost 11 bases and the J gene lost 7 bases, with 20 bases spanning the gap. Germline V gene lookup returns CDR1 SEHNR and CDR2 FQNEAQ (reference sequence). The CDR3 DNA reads TGTGCCGGGAAGATCAGGGGTCTAGGCGGGGAGCTGTTTTTT. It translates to CAGKIRGLGGELFF.

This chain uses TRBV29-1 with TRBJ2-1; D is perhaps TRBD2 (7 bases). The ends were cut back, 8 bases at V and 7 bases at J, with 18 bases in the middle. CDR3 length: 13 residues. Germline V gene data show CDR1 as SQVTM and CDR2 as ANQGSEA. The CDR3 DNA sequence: TGCAGCATGGGGAGGGTAAGGGGGAATGAGCAGTTCTTC. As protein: CSMGRVRGNEQFF.

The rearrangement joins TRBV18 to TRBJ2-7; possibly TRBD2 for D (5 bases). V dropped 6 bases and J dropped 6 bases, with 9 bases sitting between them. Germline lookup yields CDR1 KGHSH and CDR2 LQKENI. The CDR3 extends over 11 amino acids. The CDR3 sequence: CASSPGVEQYF. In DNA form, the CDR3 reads TGTGCCAGCTCCCCCGGGGTCGAGCAGTACTTC. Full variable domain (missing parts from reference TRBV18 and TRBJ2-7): NAGVMQNPRHLVRRRGQEARLRCSPMKGHSHVYWYRQLPEEGLKFMVYLQKENIIDESGMPKERFSAEFPKEGPSILRIQQVVRGDSAAYFCASSPGVEQYFGPGTRLTVT.

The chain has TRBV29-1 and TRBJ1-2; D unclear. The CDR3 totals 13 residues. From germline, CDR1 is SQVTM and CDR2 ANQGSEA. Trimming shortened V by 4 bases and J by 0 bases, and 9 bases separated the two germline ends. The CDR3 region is CSVGGSSNYGYTF. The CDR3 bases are TGCAGCGTTGGCGGCAGTTCTAACTATGGCTACACCTTC.

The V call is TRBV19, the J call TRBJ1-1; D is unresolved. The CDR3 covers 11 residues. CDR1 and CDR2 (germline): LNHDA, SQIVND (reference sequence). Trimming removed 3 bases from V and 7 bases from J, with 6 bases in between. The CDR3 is CASSILSEAFF. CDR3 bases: TGTGCCAGTAGTATTCTCAGTGAAGCTTTCTTT.

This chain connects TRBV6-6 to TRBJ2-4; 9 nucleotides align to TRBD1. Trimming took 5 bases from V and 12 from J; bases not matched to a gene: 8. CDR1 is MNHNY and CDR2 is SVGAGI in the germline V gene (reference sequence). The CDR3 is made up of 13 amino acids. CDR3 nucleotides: TGTGCCAGCAGTCGACAGGGGGAAAGCGGTCAGTACTTC. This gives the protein CASSRQGESGQYF.

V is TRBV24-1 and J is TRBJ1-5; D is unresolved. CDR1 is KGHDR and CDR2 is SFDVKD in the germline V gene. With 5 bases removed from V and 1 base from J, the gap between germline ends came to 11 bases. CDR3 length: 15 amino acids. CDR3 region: CATSVPRKSNQPQHF. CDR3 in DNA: TGTGCCACCAGTGTCCCGAGGAAGAGCAATCAGCCCCAGCATTTT.

The DNA of the CDR3 is TGTGCCAGCAGTTTCCGGGGGGGCGCGAGGACTGAAGCTTTCTTT. Amino acids: CASSFRGGARTEAFF. This chain links TRBV11-2 with TRBJ1-1, with D perhaps TRBD1 (6 bases). The CDR3 has 15 amino acids. Germline-derived CDR1 and CDR2 are SGHAT and FQNNGV. V lost 6 bases, J lost 5 bases, and 19 bases lay in between.

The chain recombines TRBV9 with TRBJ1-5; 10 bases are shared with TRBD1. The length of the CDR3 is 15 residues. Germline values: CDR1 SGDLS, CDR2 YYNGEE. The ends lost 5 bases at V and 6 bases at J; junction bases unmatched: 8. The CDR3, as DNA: TGTGCCAGCAGTCCGGGACAGGGGAATAGTCAGCCCCAGCATTTT. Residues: CASSPGQGNSQPQHF.